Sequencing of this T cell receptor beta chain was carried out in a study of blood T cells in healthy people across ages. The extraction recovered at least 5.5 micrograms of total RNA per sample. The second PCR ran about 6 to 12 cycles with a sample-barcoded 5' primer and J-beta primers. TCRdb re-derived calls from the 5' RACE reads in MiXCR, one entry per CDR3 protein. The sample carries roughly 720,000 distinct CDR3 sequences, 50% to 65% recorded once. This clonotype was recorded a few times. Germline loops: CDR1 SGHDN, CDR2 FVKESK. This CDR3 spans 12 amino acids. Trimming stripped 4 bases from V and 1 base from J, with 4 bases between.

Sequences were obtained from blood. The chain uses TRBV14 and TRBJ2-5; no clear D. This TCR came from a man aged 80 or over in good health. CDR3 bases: TGTGCCAGCAGCCGGGTCCAAGAGACCCAGTACTTC. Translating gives CASSRVQETQYF.